A selection of T cell receptor beta chains follows, all from one sample in a study of early stage breast cancer tumors. Profiled with immunoSEQ multiplex PCR; TCRdb holds only in-frame clones, not every one. Of about 17,000 clones listed, approximately 82% are singletons. The sequencing sample was made of blood. These receptors were obtained from a person aged 65-85 years with breast cancer. CDR3s include the opening cysteine and the closing phenylalanine or tryptophan. Fields, in order: clone size, V gene, D gene, J gene, CDR3 DNA, CDR3 protein. D genes are given only for firm matches. Size tells how often a clone was seen (once, few, many) or the class of an expanded clone, and some rows leave it out.

.	TRBV4-2	TRBD2	TRBJ2-1	TGTGCCAGCAGCGTCATAGCGGGTGGCTACAATGAGCAGTTCTTC	CASSVIAGGYNEQFF
.	TRBV2	.	TRBJ1-4	TGTGCCAGCCATCGACAGAGTAATGAAAAACTGTTTTTT	CASHRQSNEKLFF
.	TRBV7-2	TRBD2	TRBJ2-1	TGTGCCAGCAGCCTAGGACTAGCGGGTGCCTACAATGAGCAGTTCTTC	CASSLGLAGAYNEQFF
.	TRBV9	.	TRBJ1-1	TGTGCCAGCAGCGTAGTTGGCAGGGGGAACACTGAAGCTTTCTTT	CASSVVGRGNTEAFF
.	TRBV27	.	TRBJ2-7	TGTGCCAGTGGCCACTTGTACAGGGATAGCTCCTACGAGCAGTACTTC	CASGHLYRDSSYEQYF
.	TRBV11-2	.	TRBJ2-5	TGTGCCAGCAGCTTAGGGCCCGCCGAGACCCAGTACTTC	CASSLGPAETQYF
.	TRBV19	.	TRBJ1-6	TGTGCCAGTAGGGGCCCGAATTCCTATAATTCACCCCTCCACTTT	CASRGPNSYNSPLHF
.	TRBV5-1	.	TRBJ2-2	TGCGCCAGCAGCTTGATTCGGCTAGCCGGGGAGCTGTTTTTT	CASSLIRLAGELFF
once	TRBV29-1	.	TRBJ1-3	TGCAGCGTTGTATACTCTGGAAACACCATATATTTT	CSVVYSGNTIYF
.	TRBV6-1	TRBD1	TRBJ2-7	TGTGCCAGCAGGCCCGGACAGGGCTGGCAGTACTTC	CASRPGQGWQYF
.	TRBV18	.	TRBJ2-7	TGTGCCAGCTCACCACTTTTACAGGGCGGCGAGCAGTACTTC	CASSPLLQGGEQYF
.	TRBV27	TRBD2	TRBJ2-1	TGTGCCAGTATAAAGGGAGCGGGGGCCTACAATGAGCAGTTCTTC	CASIKGAGAYNEQFF